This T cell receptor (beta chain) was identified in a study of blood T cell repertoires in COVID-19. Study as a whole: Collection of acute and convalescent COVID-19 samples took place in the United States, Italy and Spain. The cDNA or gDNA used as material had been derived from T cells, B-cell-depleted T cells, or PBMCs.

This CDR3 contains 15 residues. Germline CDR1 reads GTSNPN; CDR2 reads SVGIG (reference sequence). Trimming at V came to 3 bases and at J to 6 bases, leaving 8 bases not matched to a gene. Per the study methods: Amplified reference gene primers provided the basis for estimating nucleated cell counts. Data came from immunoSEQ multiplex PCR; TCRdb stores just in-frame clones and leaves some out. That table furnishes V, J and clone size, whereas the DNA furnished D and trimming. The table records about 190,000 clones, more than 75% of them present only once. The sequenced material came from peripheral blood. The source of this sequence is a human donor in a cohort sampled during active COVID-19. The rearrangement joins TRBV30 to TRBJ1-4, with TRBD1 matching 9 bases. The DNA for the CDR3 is TGTGCCTGGAGCGACACCGGGACAGGGTATGAAAAACTGTTTTTT. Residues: CAWSDTGTGYEKLFF.